The clone carrying this TCR beta chain was detected a few times. This sample is drawn from a study of response to subunit inactivated influenza vaccine. The CDR3 has 15 residues. Trimming left V 3 bases short and J 6 bases short, with 17 bases between. Germline CDR1 DFQATT, CDR2 SNEGSKA (reference sequence). A single record per CDR3 protein comes from TCRdb applying MiXCR to the RT-PCR reads. The sample yields roughly 780,000 distinct CDR3 sequences, less than 20% seen once. V and J are TRBV20-1 and TRBJ2-2; perhaps TRBD2 as D (5 bases). This sequence originates from a man aged 50-60 years who received an inactivated influenza vaccine. This material consisted of PBMCs from blood, taken roughly 5 days after vaccination. DNA of the CDR3: TGCAGTGCTAGGGCCCGACTATCGATCGCCGGGGAGCTGTTTTTT. This sequence encodes CSARARLSIAGELFF.